This T cell receptor (beta chain) came from a study of graft-versus-host responses after intestinal transplantation (TCRdb year 2021). Regarding the complete study: The transplants that recipients received were multivisceral, liver-intestinal, or isolated intestinal. Anti-thymocyte globulin induction was given to all recipients, followed by maintenance tacrolimus and steroids for about 3 years. Bulk TCR-beta CDR3 sequencing was used to track graft-versus-host and host-versus-graft alloreactive T cell clones in the graft, circulation and bone marrow after intestinal transplantation. To identify alloreactive clones, pre-transplant mixed lymphocyte reaction products were sequenced and compared with unstimulated pre-transplant donor and recipient T cells. The cohort enrolled roughly 25 intestinal transplant recipients including one retransplant, and a few patients lacking pretransplant specimens were excluded. Donor T cell macrochimerism was defined as a peak of at least 4% donor T cells among recipient peripheral blood mononuclear cells. Rather than being sequenced by the commercial service, samples from a few later patients were sequenced in-house on an Illumina MiSeq and processed with MiXCR. What the research found in general, with its limitations: Peak levels of circulating GvH clones were associated with declines in HvG clones early after transplant. In the allografts of patients with donor T cell macrochimerism, GvH to HvG T cell clonal ratios were high. GvH clones were detected in recipient bone marrow, and some of these GvH clones were observed earlier in ileal mucosa or blood, consistent with an intestinal mucosal origin. The relatively low number and heterogeneity of intestinal transplant patients limited the conclusions.

With regard to this clone: Its antigen specificity is not known. There are no base qualities to consult, and no much larger clone falls within one base.

Blood samples were collected up to 4 times in the first month after transplant and then at least monthly when available. V is cut by 3 bases and J by 4 bases, and the space between the germline ends is 7 bases. The CDR3 runs 13 residues from the cysteine to the phenylalanine. Only the CDR3 DNA is retained, 39 bases long and in frame from the first base. Per the germline V gene (reference sequence), LNHDA is the CDR1 and SQIVND is the CDR2. The library was obtained by the immunoSEQ multiplex PCR assay. High-throughput TCR-beta CDR3 sequencing of genomic DNA from most patients was performed by Adaptive Biotechnologies. The authors' pipeline ran thus. Adaptive's ImmunoSEQ software supplied the TCR sequencing data for approximately 18 patients, while MiXCR and VDJtools were used to process a few other patients. CDR3 nucleotide sequences shared between donor and recipient were removed because the origin of such sequences could not be assigned. To count as alloreactive, a clone needed at least 2-fold expansion over unstimulated cells and a minimum CFSE-low frequency of 0.002% (template counts) or 0.001% (read counts). A clone was considered mappable if detected in the sequenced pre-transplant spleen, lymph node, or MLR CFSE-low populations of the donor or recipient. The cumulative frequency of alloreactive clones was calculated as a percentage of all sequences, weighted by copy number. This is the immuneACCESS table as TCRdb keeps it, with only in-frame sequences that have V and J called. A part of the clones is gone; compared with another copy, unresolved V genes explain less than half, and the rest is unexplained. The V and J calls and clone size are taken from that table; D and trimming were inferred from the DNA. The table for this sample lists about 54,000 clones; 91% of them were counted only once. The ten largest clones capture roughly 5.5% of the sample.

This specimen was PBMCs, taken nearly 670 days after intestinal transplant. The sequence was obtained from a human patient who received an intestinal transplant, so some T cells may come from the graft donor. The chain is encoded by TRBV19 joined to TRBJ1-3; TRBD1 is a weak D gene call, 5 bases matching. CDR3 protein: CASSMGRGNTIYF. The nucleotide sequence reads as follows: TGTGCCAGTAGTATGGGGCGCGGAAACACCATATATTTT.